What follows describes a single T cell receptor (beta chain). The target antigen is unknown. This record belongs to a study of PD-1 blockade in classical Hodgkin lymphoma. Study observations and caveats: In CD4+ cells, TCR diversity went up significantly by C4D1, but in CD8+ cells it did not.

Repertoires were generated with immunoSEQ multiplex PCR, while TCRdb's copy carries only in-frame clones and drops some. This sample has about 110,000 clones, with roughly 87% found just once. Brentuximab vedotin exposure varied, and every patient relapsed after autologous stem cell transplantation. The source was peripheral blood mononuclear cells (PBMCs), collected before the second cycle of nivolumab. The source of this sequence is a human donor with classical Hodgkin lymphoma.

The CDR3 nucleotides read TGTGCCAGCAGCTTAGGAAGGGGCCAGGGAAGGACTGAAGCTTTCTTT. It yields the protein CASSLGRGQGRTEAFF. The V call is TRBV11-2, the J call TRBJ1-1, with TRBD1 as a possible D gene (5 bases). V was pared by 1 base and J by 5 bases, with 17 bases between. CDR3 length: 16 residues. CDR1 is SGHAT, CDR2 FQNNGV, per germline.